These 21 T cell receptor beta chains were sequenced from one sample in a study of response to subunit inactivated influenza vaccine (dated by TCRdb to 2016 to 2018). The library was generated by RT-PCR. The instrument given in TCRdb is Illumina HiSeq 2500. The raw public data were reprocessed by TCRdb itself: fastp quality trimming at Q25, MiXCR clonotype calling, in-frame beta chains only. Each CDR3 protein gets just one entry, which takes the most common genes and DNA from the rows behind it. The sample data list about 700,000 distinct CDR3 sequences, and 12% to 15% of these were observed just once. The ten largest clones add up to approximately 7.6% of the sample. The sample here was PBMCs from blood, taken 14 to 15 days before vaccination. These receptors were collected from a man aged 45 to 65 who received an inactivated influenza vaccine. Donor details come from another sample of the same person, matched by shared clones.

In DNA form, the CDR3 reads TGTGCCAGCAGTCAAAGACTAGCGGGGCGAGAGACCCAGTACTTC. It yields the protein CASSQRLAGRETQYF. The chain uses TRBV6-1 and TRBJ2-5, with 11 positions matching TRBD2. V gave up 5 bases and J gave up 4 bases; unmatched junction bases: 6. The CDR3 is made up of 15 amino acids. Germline V gene data show CDR1 as MNHNS and CDR2 as SASEGT.

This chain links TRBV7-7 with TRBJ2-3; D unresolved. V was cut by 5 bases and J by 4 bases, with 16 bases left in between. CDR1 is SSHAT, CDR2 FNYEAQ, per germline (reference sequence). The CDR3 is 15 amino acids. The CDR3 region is CASSPGPSVADTQYF. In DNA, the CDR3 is TGTGCCAGCAGCCCCGGACCCTCAGTAGCAGATACGCAGTATTTT. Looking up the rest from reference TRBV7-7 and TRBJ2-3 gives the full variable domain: GAGVSQSPRYKVTKRGQDVTLRCDPISSHATLYWYQQALGQGPEFLTYFNYEAQPDKSGLPSDRFSAERPEGSISTLTIQRTEQRDSAMYRCASSPGPSVADTQYFGPGTRLTVL.

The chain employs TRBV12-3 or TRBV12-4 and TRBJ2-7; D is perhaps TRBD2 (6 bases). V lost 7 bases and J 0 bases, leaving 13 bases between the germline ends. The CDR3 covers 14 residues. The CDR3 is CASTPWEASYEQYF. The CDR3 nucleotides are TGTGCCAGCACCCCATGGGAGGCCTCCTACGAGCAGTACTTC.

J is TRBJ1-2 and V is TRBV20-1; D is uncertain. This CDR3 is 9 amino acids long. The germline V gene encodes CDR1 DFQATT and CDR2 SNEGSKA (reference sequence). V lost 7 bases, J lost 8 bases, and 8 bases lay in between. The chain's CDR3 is CSEPQGYTF. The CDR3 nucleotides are TGCAGTGAGCCACAGGGCTACACCTTC.

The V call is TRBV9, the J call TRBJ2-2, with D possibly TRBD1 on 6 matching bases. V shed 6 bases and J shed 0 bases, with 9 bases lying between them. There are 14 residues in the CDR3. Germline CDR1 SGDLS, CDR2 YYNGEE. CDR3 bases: TGTGCCAGCAATCGACAGGCGAACACCGGGGAGCTGTTTTTT. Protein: CASNRQANTGELFF.

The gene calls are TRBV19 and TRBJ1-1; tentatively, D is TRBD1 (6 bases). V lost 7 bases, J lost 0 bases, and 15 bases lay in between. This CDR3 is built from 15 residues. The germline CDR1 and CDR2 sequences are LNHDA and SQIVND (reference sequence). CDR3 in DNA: TGTGCCAGTAAGGGGGATGCCACTCTGAACACTGAAGCTTTCTTT. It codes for CASKGDATLNTEAFF.

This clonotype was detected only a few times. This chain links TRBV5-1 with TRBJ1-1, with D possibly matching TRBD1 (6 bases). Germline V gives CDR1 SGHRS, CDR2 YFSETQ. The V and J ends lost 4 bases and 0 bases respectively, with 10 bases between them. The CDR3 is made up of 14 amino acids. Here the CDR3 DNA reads TGCGCCAGCAGCCCAGGGGATTTGAACACTGAAGCTTTCTTT. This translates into CASSPGDLNTEAFF.

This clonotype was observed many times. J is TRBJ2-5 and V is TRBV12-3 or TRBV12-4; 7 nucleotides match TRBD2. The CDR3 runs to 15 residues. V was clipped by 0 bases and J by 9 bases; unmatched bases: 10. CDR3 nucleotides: TGTGCCAGCAGTTTAGCAGGAGCGGGGCTTAGGGCCCAGTACTTC. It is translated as CASSLAGAGLRAQYF.

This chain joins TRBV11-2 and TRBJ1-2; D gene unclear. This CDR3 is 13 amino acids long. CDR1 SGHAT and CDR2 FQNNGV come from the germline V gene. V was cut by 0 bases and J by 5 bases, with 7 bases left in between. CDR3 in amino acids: CASSLEATYGYTF. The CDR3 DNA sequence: TGTGCCAGCAGCTTAGAGGCTACGTATGGCTACACCTTC.

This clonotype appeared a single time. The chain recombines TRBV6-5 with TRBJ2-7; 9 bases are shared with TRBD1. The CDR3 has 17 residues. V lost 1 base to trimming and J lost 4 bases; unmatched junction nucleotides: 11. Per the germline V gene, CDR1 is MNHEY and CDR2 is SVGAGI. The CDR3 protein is CASSYFHGGTGSYEQYF. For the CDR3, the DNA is TGTGCCAGCAGTTACTTCCATGGCGGGACAGGGTCTTACGAGCAGTACTTC.

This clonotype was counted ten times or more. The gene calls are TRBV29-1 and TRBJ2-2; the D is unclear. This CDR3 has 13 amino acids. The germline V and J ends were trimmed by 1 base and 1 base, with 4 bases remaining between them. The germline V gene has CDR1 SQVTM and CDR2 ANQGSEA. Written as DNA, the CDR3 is TGCAGCGTTGAAGGACAGAACACCGGGGAGCTGTTTTTT. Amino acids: CSVEGQNTGELFF.

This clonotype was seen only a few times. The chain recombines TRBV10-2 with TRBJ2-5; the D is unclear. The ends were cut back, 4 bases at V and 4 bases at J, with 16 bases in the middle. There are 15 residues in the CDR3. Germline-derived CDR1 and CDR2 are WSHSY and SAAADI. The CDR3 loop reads CASSGSFNGRETQYF. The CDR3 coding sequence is TGCGCCAGCAGTGGTAGCTTTAACGGCAGAGAGACCCAGTACTTC.

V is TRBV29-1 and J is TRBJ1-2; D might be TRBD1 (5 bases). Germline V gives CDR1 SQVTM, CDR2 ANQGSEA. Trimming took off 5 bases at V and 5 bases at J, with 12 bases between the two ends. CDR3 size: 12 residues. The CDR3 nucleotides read TGCAGCGTTTGGGGGGGAGGGTATGGCTACACCTTC. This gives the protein CSVWGGGYGYTF.

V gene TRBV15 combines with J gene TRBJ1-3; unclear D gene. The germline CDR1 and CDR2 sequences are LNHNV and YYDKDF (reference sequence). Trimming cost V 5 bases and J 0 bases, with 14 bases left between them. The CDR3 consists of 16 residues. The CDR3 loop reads CATSPPFVDSGNTIYF. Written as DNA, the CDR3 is TGTGCCACCAGCCCCCCATTTGTGGACTCTGGAAACACCATATATTTT.

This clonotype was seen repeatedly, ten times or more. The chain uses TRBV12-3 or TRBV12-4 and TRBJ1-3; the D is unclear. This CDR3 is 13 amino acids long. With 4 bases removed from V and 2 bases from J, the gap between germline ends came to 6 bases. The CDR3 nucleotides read TGTGCCAGCAGTTCTACCCCTGGAAACACCATATATTTT. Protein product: CASSSTPGNTIYF.

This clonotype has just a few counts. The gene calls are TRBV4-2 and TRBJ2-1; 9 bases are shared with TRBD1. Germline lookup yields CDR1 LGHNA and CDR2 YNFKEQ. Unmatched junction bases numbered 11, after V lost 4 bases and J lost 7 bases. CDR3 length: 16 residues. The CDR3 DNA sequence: TGTGCCAGCAGCCCCCGCGGACAGGGGATCAGGAATGAGCAGTTCTTC. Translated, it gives CASSPRGQGIRNEQFF.

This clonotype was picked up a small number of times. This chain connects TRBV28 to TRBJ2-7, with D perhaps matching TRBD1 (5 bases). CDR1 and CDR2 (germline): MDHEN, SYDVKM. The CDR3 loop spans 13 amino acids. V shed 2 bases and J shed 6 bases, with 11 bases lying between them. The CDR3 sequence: CASSLTGAIEQYF. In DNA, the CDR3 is TGTGCCAGCAGTTTAACAGGCGCTATCGAGCAGTACTTC. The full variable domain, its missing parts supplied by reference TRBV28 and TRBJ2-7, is DVKVTQSSRYLVKRTGEKVFLECVQDMDHENMFWYRQDPGLGLRLIYFSYDVKMKEKGDIPEGYSVSREKKERFSLILESASTNQTSMYLCASSLTGAIEQYFGPGTRLTVT.

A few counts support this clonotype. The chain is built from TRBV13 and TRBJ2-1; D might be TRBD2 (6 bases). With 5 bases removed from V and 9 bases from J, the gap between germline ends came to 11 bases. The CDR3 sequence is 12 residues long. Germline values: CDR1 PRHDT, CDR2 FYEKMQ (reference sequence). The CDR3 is CASSPEAGEQFF. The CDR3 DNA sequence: TGTGCCAGCAGCCCCGAAGCGGGTGAGCAGTTCTTC.

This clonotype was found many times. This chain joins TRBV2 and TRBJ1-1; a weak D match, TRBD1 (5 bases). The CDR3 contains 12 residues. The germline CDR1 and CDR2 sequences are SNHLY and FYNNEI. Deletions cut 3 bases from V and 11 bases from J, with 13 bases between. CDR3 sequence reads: CASSELEKGAFF. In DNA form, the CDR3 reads TGTGCCAGCAGTGAGTTAGAAAAGGGGGCTTTCTTT.

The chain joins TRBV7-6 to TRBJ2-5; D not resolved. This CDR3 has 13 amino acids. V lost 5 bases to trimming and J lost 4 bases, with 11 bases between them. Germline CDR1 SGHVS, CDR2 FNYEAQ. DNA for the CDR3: TGTGCCAGCAGCAATGGGTGGGGAGAGACCCAGTACTTC. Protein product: CASSNGWGETQYF.

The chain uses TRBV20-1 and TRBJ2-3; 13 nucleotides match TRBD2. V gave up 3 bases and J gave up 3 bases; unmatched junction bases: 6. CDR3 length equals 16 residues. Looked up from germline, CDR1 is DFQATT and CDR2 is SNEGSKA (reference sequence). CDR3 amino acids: CSASAAGLAGTDTQYF. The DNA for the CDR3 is TGCAGTGCTAGTGCGGCGGGACTAGCGGGAACAGATACGCAGTATTTT.